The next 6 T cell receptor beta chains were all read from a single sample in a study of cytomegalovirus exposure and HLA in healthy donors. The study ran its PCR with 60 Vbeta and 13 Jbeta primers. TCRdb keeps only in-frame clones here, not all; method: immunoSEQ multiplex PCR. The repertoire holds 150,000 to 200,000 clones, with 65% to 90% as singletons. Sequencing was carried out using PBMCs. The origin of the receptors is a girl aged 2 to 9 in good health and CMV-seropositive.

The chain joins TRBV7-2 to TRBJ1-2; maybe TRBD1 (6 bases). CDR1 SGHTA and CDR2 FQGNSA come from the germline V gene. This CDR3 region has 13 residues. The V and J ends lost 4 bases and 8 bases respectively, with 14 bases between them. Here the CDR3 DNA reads TGTGCCAGCAGCTGGGCAAAGACAGGCGGCTACACCTTC. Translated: CASSWAKTGGYTF.

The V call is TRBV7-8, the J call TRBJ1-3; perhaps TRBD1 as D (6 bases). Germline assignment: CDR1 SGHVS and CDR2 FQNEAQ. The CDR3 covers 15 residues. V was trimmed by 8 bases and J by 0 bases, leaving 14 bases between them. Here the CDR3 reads CASGRDRFSGNTIYF. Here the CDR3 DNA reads TGTGCCAGCGGTAGAGACAGGTTCTCTGGAAACACCATATATTTT.

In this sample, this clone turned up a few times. The CDR3 reads CASSRGRYSNQPQHF. DNA of the CDR3: TGTGCCAGCAGTCGCGGGCGTTATAGCAATCAGCCCCAGCATTTT. The V gene is TRBV6-5, the J gene TRBJ1-5; D unclear. Trimming took 5 bases from V and 0 from J, leaving 11 bases between them. CDR1 and CDR2 (germline): MNHEY, SVGAGI. CDR3 size: 15 residues.

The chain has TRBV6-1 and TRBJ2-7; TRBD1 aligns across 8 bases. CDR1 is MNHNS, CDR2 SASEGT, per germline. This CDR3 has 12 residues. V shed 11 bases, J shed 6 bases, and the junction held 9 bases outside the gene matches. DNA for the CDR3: TGTGCCGTAGACAGGGGCCGCGGCGAGCAGTACTTC. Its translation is CAVDRGRGEQYF.

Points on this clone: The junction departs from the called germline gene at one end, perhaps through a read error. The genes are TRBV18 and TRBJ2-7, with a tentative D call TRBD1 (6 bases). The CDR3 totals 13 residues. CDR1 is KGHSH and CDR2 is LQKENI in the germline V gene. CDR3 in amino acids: CASSPPGRDTASF. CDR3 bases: TGTGCCAGCTCACCCCCGGGCCGGGACACGGCATCCTTC.

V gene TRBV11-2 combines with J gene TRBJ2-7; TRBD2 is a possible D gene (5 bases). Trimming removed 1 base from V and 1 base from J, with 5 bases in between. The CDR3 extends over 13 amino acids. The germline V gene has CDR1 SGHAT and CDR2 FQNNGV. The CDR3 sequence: CASSLGESYEQYF. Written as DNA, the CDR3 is TGTGCCAGCAGCTTAGGGGAGTCCTACGAGCAGTACTTC.